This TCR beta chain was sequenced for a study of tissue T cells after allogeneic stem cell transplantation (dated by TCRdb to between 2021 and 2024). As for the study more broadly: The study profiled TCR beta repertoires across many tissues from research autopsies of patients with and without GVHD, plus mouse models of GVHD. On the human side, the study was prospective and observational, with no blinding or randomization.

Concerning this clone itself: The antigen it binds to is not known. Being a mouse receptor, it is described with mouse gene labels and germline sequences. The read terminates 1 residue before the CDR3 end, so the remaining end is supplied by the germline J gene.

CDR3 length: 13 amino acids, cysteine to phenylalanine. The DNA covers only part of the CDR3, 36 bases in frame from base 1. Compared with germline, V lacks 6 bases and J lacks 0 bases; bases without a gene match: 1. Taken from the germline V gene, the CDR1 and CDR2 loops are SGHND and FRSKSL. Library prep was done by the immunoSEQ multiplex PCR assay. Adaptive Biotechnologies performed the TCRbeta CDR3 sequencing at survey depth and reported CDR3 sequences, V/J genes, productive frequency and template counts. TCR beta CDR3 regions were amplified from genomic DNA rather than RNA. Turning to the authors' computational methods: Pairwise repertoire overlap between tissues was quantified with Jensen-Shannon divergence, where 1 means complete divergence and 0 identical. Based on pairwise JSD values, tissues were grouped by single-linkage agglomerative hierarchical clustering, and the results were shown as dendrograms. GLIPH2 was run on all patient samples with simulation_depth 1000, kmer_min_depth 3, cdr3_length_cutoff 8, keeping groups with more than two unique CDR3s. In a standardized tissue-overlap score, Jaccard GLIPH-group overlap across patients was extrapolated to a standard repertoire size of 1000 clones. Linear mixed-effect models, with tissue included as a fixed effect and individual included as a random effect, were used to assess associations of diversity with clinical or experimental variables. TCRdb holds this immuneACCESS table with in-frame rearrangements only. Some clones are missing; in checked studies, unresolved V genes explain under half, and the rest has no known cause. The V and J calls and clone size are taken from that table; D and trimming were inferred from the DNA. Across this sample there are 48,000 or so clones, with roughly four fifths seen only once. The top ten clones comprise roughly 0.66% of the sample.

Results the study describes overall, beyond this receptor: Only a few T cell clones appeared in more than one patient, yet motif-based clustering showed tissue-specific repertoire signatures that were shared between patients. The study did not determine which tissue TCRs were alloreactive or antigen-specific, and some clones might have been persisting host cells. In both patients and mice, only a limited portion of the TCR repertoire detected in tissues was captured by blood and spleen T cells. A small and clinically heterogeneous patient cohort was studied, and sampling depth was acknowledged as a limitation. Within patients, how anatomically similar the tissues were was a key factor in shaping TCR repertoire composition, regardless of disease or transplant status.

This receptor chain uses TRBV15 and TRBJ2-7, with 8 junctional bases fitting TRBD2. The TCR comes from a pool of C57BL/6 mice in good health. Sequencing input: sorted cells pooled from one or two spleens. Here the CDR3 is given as CASRWGGSYEQYF. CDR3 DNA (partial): TGTGCCAGCAGATGGGGGGGCTCCTATGAACAGTAC.